The entry below describes one T cell receptor (beta chain). The antigen is undetermined. The data are from a study of cytomegalovirus exposure and HLA in healthy donors. The study's findings and limits: Reports showed the classifier diagnosing cytomegalovirus status with high specificity and sensitivity.

This PCR relied on a set of 60 Vbeta primers and 13 Jbeta primers. The table came from immunoSEQ multiplex PCR; TCRdb's copy has only in-frame clones and leaves some out. The data show around 200,000 clones, 75% to 80% seen once. Healthy bone marrow donors formed the donor group. In nominal health when sampled, donors likely had unrecorded immune exposures nonetheless. Trimming at V came to 2 bases and at J to 0 bases, leaving 5 bases not matched to a gene. CDR1 and CDR2 from the germline V gene are SGHNT and YYREEE (reference sequence). The CDR3 extends over 17 amino acids. The specimen sequenced was PBMCs. The sequence came from a man younger than 35 in good health and CMV-seronegative. V and J are TRBV5-4 and TRBJ2-2, with 9 nucleotides matching TRBD2. CDR3 in amino acids: CASSLGLAGANTGELFF. CDR3 bases: TGTGCCAGCAGCTTAGGTTTAGCGGGAGCGAACACCGGGGAGCTGTTTTTT. The entire variable domain, with the rest obtained from reference TRBV5-4 and TRBJ2-2, is as follows: ETGVTQSPTHLIKTRGQQVTLRCSSQSGHNTVSWYQQALGQGPQFIFQYYREEENGRGNFPPRFSGLQFPNYSSELNVNALELDDSALYLCASSLGLAGANTGELFFGEGSRLTVL.